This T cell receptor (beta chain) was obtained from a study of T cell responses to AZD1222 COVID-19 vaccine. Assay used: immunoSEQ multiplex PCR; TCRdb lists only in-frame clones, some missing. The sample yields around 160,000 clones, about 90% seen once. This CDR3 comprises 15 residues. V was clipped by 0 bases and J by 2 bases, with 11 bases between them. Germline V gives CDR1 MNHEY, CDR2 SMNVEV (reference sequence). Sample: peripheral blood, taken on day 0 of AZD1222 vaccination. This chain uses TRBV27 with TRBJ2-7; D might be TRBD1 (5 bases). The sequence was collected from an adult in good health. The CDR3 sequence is CASSLSYRLAYEQYF. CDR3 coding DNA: TGTGCCAGCAGTTTATCGTACAGGTTGGCCTACGAGCAGTACTTC.